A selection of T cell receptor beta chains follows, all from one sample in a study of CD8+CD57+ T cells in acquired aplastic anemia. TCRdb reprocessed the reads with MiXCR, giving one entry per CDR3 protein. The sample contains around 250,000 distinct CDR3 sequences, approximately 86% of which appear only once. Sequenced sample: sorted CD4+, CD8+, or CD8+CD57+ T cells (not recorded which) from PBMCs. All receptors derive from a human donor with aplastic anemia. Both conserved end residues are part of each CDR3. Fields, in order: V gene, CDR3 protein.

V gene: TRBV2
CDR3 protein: CASSELELLLNEQYF

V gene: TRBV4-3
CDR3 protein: CASSSGQGDLSYTF

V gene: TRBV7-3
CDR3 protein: CASTRRRNAFEHNVLTF

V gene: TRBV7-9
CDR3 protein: CASSYGGPTDTQYF

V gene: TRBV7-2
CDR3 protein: CASGVGGTDATQF

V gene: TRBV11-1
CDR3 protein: CACGFQRSGGSDEQFF

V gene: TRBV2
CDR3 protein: CASTVGGVHDQSNGPAF

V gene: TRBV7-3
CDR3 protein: CASSWGGGPEALYF

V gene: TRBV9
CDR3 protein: CASSIEAGAYGEQFF

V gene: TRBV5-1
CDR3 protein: CASSNARADKQYF

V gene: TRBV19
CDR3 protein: CASSSRDRGTQPQHF

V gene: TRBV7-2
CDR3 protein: CASSLAGSPESHEQFF

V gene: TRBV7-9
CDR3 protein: CASTRQANAVKHYF

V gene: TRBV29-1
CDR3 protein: CSVDVMAMNTEAFF

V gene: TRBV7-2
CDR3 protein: CASSRGGDGYTF

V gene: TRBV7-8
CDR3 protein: CASSFHPAGTEYF

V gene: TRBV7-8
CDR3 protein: CASSLAGGPDTQCQFF

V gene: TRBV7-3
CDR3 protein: CASSLESGGGCVGQFF

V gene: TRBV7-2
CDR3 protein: CASSHRDGEQQYVDF

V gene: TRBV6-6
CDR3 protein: CAIKEMGSLEAFF

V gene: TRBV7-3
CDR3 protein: CASSIDANAVKHCFF

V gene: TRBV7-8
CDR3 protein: CASSLAEAPEKQFF

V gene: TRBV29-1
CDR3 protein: CSAQTTGVGYEQYF

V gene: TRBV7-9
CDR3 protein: CAGSVAGSYGANVLTF

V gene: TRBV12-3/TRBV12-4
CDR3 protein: CASSFAGLASNEQF

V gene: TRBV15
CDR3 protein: CASSLGGDEETQYF

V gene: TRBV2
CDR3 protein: CASSATSLYKEQFF

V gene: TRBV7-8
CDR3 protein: CASSLAGGPDTSPLHF

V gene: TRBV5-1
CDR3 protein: CASSGGATSEEQYF

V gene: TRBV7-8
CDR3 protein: CASSLAGGSDTHVLTF

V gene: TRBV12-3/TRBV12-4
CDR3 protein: CASSLAAGGSYEQYF

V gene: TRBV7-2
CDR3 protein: CASSSWTGRLDGYTF

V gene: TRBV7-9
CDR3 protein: CASSFTSAMSSTSYF

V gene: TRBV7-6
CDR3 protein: CASSLAAYNSPQYF

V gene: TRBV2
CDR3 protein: CASSEGGAANTEAFFF

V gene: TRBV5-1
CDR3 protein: CASTLANTGDTQYF

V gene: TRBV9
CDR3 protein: CASSFGGVRQKFF

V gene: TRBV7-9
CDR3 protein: CASSVADPRGGHTEAFF

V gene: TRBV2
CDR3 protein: CSVVGGEGGAQYF

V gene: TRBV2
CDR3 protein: CASSDVGTTDTQYF

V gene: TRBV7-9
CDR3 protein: CASSFDRGRGDTQYF

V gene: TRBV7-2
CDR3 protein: CATSRGLEGETQYF

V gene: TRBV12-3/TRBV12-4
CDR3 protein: CASSLQDWTDTQYF

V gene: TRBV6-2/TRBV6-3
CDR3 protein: CASSPGTAGNTF